This T cell receptor (beta chain) appears in the sequencing data of a study of shared clonotypes between healthy human individuals. Overall study: CD4 naive and memory got three plates each, CD8 naive two, CD8 memory one. Study findings and constraints: Larger estimated richness was generally seen in naive subsets than in memory subsets. Clonotypes not shared had lower generation probabilities than those common to all four donors.

Note on this clone: The antigen is undetermined.

The input for sorted-subset replicate PCRs was around 0.2 ug DNA, tens of thousands of T cell genomes. The data were produced by immunoSEQ multiplex PCR, yet TCRdb's version contains in-frame clones alone and is incomplete. Among approximately 500,000 clones listed, 90% to 97% were seen once. The CDR3 runs to 16 residues. Losses at the gene ends were 4 bases for V and 0 bases for J; bases not matched to a gene: 2. Per germline, CDR1 SGHVS and CDR2 FQNEAQ. The sequenced sample was naive CD4+ T cells sorted from blood. Subset reported: CD45RA+ positively selected. The chain joins TRBV7-8 to TRBJ2-4; 11 bases fit TRBD2. This TCR was sampled from a woman in her thirties in good health. The CDR3 DNA reads TGTGCCAGCAGCTCGACTAGCGGGAAAGCCAAAAACATTCAGTACTTC. Its protein product is CASSSTSGKAKNIQYF.